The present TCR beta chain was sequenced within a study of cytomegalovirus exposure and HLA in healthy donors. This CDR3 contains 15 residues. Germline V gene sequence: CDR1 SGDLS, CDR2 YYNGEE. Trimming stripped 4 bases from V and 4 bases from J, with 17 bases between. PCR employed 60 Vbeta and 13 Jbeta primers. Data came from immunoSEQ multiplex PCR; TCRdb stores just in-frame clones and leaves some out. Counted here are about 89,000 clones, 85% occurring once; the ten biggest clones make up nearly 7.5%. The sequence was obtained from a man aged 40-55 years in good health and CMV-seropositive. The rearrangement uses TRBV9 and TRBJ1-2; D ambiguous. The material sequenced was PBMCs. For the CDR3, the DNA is TGTGCCAGCAGCCCGCGCCGGGGAAGTGGCTATGGCTACACCTTC. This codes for CASSPRRGSGYGYTF.